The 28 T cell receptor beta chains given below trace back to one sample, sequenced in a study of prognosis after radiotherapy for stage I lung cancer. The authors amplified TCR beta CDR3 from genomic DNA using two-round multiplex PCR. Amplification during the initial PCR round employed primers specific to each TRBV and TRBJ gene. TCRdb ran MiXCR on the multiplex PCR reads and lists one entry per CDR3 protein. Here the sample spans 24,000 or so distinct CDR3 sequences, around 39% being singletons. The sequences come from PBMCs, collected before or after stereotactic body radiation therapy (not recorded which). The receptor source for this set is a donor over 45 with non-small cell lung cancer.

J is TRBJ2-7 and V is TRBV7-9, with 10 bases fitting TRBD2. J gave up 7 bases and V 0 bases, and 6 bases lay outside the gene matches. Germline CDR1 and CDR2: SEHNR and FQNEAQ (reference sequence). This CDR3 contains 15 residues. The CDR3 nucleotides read TGTGCCAGCAGCTTAGCCAGCGGGAGGGCAGGAGAGCAGTACTTC. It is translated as CASSLASGRAGEQYF.

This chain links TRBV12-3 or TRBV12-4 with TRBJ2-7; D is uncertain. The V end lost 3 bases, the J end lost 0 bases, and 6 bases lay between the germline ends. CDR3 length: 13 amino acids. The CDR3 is CASSFTHSYEQYF. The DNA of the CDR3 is TGTGCCAGCAGTTTTACTCACTCCTACGAGCAGTACTTC.

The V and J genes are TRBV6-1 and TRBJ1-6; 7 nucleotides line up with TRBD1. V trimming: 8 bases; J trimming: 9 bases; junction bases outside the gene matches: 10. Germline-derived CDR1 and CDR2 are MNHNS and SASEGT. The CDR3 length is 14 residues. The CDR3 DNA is TGTGCCAGCGTCGTAACAGGGGATAGTTCACCCCTCCACTTT. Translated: CASVVTGDSSPLHF.

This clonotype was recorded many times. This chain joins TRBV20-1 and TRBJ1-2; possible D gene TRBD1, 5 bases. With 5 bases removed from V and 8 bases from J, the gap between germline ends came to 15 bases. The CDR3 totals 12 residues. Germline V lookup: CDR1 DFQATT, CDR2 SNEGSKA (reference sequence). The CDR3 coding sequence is TGCAGTGCTGCCCGGGACCGGCCAGGCTACACCTTC. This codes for CSAARDRPGYTF.

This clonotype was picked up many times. The CDR3 protein is CASTKTVADTQYF. In nucleotides, the CDR3 is TGTGCCAGCACCAAGACAGTAGCAGATACGCAGTATTTT. This chain connects TRBV6-1 to TRBJ2-3; a weak D match, TRBD1 (5 bases). Trimming took off 7 bases at V and 4 bases at J, with 12 bases between the two ends. CDR3 length: 13 amino acids. Germline V gene data show CDR1 as MNHNS and CDR2 as SASEGT.

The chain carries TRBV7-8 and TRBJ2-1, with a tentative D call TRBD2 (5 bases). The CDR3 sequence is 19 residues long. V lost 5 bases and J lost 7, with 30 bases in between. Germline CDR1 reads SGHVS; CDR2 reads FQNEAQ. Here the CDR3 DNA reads TGTGCCAGCAGCCACCCGCGGACTGAGGCTCTGAGCCGGTTAAATGAGCAGTTCTTC. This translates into CASSHPRTEALSRLNEQFF.

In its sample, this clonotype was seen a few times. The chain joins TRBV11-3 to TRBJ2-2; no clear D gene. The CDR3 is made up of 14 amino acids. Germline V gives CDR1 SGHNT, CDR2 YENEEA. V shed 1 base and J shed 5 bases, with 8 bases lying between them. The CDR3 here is CASSLVAGTGELFF. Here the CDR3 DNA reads TGTGCCAGCAGCTTAGTGGCCGGGACCGGGGAGCTGTTTTTT.

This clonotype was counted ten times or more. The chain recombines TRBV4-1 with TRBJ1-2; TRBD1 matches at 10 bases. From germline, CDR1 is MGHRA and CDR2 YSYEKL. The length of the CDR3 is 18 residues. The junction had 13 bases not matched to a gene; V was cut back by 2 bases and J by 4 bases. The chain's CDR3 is CASSQHHARDRGSYGYTF. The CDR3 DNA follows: TGCGCCAGCAGCCAACACCATGCTCGGGACAGGGGTTCCTATGGCTACACCTTC.

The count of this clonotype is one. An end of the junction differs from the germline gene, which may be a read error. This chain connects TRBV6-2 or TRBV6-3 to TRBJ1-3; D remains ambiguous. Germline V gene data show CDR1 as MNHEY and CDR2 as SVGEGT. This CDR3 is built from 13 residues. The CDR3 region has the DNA TGTGCCAGCAGGGGCTACGTGGGAAACACCATATGTTTT. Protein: CASRGYVGNTICF.

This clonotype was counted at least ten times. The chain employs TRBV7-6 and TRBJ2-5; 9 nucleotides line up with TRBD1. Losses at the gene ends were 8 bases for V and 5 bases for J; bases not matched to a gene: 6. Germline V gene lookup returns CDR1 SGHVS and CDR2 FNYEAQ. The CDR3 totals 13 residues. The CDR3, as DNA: TGTGCCAGCGGCCGGGACAGGGTGGAGACCCAGTACTTC. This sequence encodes CASGRDRVETQYF.

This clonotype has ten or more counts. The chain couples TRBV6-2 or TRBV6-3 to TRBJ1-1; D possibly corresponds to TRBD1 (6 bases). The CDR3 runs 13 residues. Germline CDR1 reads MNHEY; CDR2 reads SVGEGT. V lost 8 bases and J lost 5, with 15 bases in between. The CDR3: CASEQSGTTEAFF. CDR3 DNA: TGTGCCAGCGAACAATCAGGGACAACTGAAGCTTTCTTT.

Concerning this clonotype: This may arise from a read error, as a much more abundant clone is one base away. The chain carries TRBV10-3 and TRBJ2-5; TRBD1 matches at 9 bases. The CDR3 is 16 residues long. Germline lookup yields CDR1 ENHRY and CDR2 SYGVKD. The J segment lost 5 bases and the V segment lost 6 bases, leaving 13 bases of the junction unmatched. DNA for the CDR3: TGTGCCATCAGGAAACCCTCCACAGGGGGCACGGAGACCCAGTACTTC. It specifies CAIRKPSTGGTETQYF.

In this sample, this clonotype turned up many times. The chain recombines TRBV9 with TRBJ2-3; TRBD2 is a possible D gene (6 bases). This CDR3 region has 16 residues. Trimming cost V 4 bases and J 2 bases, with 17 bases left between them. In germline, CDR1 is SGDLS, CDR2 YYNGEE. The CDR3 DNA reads TGTGCCAGCAGCTTCCGGTTTGGGGGGATCACAGATACGCAGTATTTT. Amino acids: CASSFRFGGITDTQYF.

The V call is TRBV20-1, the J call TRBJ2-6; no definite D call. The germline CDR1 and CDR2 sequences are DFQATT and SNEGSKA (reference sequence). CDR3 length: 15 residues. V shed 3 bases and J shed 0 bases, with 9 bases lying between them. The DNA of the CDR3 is TGCAGTGCTAGCCCCGACTCCTCTGGGGCCAACGTCCTGACTTTC. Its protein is CSASPDSSGANVLTF.

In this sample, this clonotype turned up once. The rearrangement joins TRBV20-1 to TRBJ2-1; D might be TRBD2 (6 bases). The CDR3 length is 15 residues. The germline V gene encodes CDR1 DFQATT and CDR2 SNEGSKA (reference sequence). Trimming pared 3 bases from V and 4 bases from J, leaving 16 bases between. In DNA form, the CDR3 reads TGCAGTGCTAGGAAACTAGCAATTACGTACAATGAGCAGTTCTTC. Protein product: CSARKLAITYNEQFF.

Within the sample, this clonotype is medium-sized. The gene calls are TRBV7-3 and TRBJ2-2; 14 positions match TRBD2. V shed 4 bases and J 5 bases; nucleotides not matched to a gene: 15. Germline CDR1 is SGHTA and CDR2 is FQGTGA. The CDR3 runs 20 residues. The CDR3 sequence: CASSSIPGTSGSSRTGELFF. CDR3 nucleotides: TGTGCCAGCAGCTCCATCCCCGGGACTAGCGGGAGTTCTCGGACCGGGGAGCTGTTTTTT.

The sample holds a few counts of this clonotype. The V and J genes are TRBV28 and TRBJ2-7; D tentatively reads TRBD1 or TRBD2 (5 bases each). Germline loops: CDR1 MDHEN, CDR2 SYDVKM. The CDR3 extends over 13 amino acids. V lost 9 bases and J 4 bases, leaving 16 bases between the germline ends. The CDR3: CARPGPQEYEQYF. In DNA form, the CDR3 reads TGTGCCAGGCCGGGACCCCAAGAGTACGAGCAGTACTTC.

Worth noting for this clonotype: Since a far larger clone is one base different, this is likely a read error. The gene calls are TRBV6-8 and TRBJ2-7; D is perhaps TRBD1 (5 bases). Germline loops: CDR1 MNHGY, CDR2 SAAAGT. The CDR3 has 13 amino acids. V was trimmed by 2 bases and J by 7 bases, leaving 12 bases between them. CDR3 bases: TGTGCCAGCAGTTACCGTATAGCAGGGGAGCAGTACTTC. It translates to CASSYRIAGEQYF.

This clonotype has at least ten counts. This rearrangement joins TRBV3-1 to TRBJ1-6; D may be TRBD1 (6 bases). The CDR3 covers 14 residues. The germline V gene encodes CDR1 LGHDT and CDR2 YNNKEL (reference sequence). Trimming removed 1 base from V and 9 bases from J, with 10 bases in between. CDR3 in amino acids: CASSQGRGVSPLHF. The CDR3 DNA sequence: TGTGCCAGCAGCCAAGGCAGGGGAGTTTCACCCCTCCACTTT.

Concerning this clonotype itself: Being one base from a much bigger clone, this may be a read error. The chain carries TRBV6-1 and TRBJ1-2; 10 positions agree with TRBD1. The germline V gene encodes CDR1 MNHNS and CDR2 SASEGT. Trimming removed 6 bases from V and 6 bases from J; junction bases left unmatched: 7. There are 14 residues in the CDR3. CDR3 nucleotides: TGTGCCAGCAGGGGACAGGGGAGGCGGGATGGCTACACCTTC. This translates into CASRGQGRRDGYTF.

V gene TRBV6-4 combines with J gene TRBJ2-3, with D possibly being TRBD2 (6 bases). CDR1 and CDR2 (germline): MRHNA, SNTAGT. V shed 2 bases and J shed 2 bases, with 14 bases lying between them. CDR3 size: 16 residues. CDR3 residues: CASSDRGLSDTDTQYF. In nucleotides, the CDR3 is TGTGCCAGCAGTGACAGAGGACTATCGGACACAGATACGCAGTATTTT.

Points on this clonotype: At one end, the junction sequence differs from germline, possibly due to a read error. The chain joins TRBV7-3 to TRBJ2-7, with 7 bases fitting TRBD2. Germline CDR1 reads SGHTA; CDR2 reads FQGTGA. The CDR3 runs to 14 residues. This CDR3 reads CASRSGLHPYKQYF. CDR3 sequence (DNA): TGTGCCAGCAGATCGGGACTACATCCCTACAAGCAGTACTTC.

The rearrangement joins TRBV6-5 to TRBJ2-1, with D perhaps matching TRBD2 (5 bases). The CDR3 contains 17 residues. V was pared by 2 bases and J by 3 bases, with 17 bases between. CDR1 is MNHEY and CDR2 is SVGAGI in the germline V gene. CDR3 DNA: TGTGCCAGCAGTTACCCTAGTCTAGCTGGCAACTACAATGAGCAGTTCTTC. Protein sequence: CASSYPSLAGNYNEQFF.

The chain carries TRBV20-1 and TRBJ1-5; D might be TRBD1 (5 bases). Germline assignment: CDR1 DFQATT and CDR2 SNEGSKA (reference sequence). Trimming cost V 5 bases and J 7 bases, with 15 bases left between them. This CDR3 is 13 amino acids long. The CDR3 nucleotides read TGCAGTGCTCTCGGGGCAGTAACCCAGCCCCAGCATTTT. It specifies CSALGAVTQPQHF.

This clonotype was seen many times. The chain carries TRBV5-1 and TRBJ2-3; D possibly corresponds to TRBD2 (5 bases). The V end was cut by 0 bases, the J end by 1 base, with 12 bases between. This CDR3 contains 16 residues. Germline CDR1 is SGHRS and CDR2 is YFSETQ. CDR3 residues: CASSLEQLVRTDTQYF. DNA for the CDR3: TGCGCCAGCAGCTTGGAACAACTAGTGCGCACAGATACGCAGTATTTT.

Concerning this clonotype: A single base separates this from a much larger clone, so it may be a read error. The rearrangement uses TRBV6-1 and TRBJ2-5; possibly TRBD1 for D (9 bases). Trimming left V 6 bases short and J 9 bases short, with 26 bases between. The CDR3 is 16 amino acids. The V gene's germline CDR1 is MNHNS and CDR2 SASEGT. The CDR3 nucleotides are TGTGCCAGCAGAGATCGGACAGGGGCGGGGGGAGATGCCCAGTACTTC. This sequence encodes CASRDRTGAGGDAQYF.

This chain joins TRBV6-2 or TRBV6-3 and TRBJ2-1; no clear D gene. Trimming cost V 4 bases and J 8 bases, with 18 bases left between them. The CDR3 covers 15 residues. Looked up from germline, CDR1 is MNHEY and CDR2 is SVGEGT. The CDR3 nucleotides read TGTGCCAGCAGTTCCAGGTACACCCCAGGAGATGAGCAGTTCTTC. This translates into CASSSRYTPGDEQFF.

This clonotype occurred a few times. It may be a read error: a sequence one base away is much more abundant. Here the CDR3 reads CASSLGAGSKETQYF. Written as DNA, the CDR3 is TGTGCCAGCAGCTTAGGGGCAGGGTCCAAAGAGACCCAGTACTTC. The chain links TRBV7-8 to TRBJ2-5, with TRBD1 as a possible D gene (5 bases). The V gene lost 1 base and the J gene lost 3 bases, with 12 bases spanning the gap. Germline V CDR1 and CDR2: SGHVS, FQNEAQ. The CDR3 is made up of 15 amino acids.